The 23 T cell receptor beta chains in this list originate from one sample, sequenced in a study of radiation and T cells in renal cell carcinoma. The protocol was immunoSEQ multiplex PCR, while the TCRdb copy is restricted to in-frame clones and leaves out a portion. There are approximately 120,000 clones in the sample; roughly 80% occur only once, and around 2.8% lies in the top ten. Time point: baseline pretreatment blood. Treatment of the sample: 15 Gy SBRT to primary tumor, nephrectomy 4 weeks later. This specimen was blood, taken from a patient whose treatment included radiotherapy and nephrectomy. These receptor sequences come from a woman aged 55-69 years with renal cell carcinoma.

V is TRBV9 and J is TRBJ1-5; D is unclear. CDR1 SGDLS and CDR2 YYNGEE come from the germline V gene. The CDR3 spans 13 residues. The germline V and J ends were trimmed by 4 bases and 7 bases, with 12 bases remaining between them. CDR3 sequence (DNA): TGTGCCAGCAGCCGTCAAGGTGTGCAGCCCCAGCATTTT. Its translation is CASSRQGVQPQHF.

The chain joins TRBV14 to TRBJ1-4; possible D gene TRBD1, 5 bases. This CDR3 region has 14 residues. V was pared by 4 bases and J by 7 bases, with 13 bases between. Germline V CDR1 and CDR2: SGHDN, FVKESK. Here the CDR3 reads CASSLGTTPEKLFF. In DNA form, the CDR3 reads TGTGCCAGCAGCCTTGGGACCACCCCTGAAAAACTGTTTTTT. Filled out from reference TRBV14 and TRBJ1-4, the complete variable domain reads EAGVTQFPSHSVIEKGQTVTLRCDPISGHDNLYWYRRVMGKEIKFLLHFVKESKQDESGMPNNRFLAERTGGTYSTLKVQPAELEDSGVYFCASSLGTTPEKLFFGSGTQLSVL.

The rearrangement links TRBV29-1 to TRBJ2-5, with D perhaps given as TRBD1 or TRBD2 (5 bases each). The germline CDR1 and CDR2 sequences are SQVTM and ANQGSEA. V lost 6 bases, J lost 2 bases, and 16 bases lay in between. This CDR3 is built from 14 residues. The CDR3: CSVVPGRRQETQYF. As DNA, the CDR3 is TGCAGCGTAGTACCGGGACGCAGACAAGAGACCCAGTACTTC.

The chain recombines TRBV28 with TRBJ1-1; a possible D gene is TRBD1 (6 bases). Trimming shortened V by 6 bases and J by 1 base, and 12 bases separated the two germline ends. Germline lookup yields CDR1 MDHEN and CDR2 SYDVKM. The CDR3 length is 14 residues. CDR3 DNA: TGTGCCAGCAGCCAACAGGGTTGGAACACTGAAGCTTTCTTT. This encodes CASSQQGWNTEAFF.

CDR3 sequence (DNA): TGTGCCAGCAGTGACGGGGACAGCTTAGGGACGGAGACCCAGTACTTC. Translation: CASSDGDSLGTETQYF. The chain employs TRBV2 and TRBJ2-5; 7 nucleotides align to TRBD1. CDR1 is SNHLY and CDR2 is FYNNEI in the germline V gene. The V and J ends lost 3 bases and 5 bases, in that order; junction bases with no gene match: 12. This CDR3 is 16 amino acids long.

V gene TRBV5-1 combines with J gene TRBJ2-6; maybe TRBD2 (6 bases). Germline V CDR1 and CDR2: SGHRS, YFSETQ. V was pared by 0 bases and J by 0 bases, with 19 bases between. This CDR3 is built from 20 residues. CDR3 region: CASSLAGGSGRSSGANVLTF. The CDR3 nucleotides read TGCGCCAGCAGCTTGGCCGGGGGTTCCGGAAGAAGCTCTGGGGCCAACGTCCTGACTTTC.

The CDR3 coding sequence is TGTGCCAGCAGTTTTGCGGCCAGGGGCACTGAAGCTTTCTTT. This encodes CASSFAARGTEAFF. V usage is TRBV28 and J usage is TRBJ1-1; tentative D call: TRBD1 (6 bases). The CDR3 contains 14 residues. CDR1 is MDHEN and CDR2 is SYDVKM in the germline V gene. V was cut by 3 bases and J by 4 bases, with 12 bases left in between.

This chain connects TRBV4-1 to TRBJ1-6; possible D gene TRBD1, 5 bases. The V end lost 0 bases, the J end lost 2 bases, and 14 bases lay between the germline ends. The CDR3 contains 18 residues. Germline-derived CDR1 and CDR2 are MGHRA and YSYEKL. The CDR3 nucleotides are TGCGCCAGCAGCCAAGATCACCAGGGTAGGACCTATAATTCACCCCTCCACTTT. Translating gives CASSQDHQGRTYNSPLHF.

V usage is TRBV4-2 and J usage is TRBJ2-7; the D gene could be TRBD1 or TRBD2 (6 bases each). This CDR3 spans 15 amino acids. The germline CDR1 and CDR2 sequences are LGHNA and YNFKEQ. Trimming removed 7 bases at V and 2 bases at J, with 18 bases between. The CDR3 DNA follows: TGTGCCAGCAACCCAGGTCAGGAGGGGGCCTACGAGCAGTACTTC. As protein: CASNPGQEGAYEQYF.

This clone is a singleton in its sample. This chain links TRBV10-3 with TRBJ1-1; the D gene is possibly TRBD1 (5 bases). Trimming pared 4 bases from V and 0 bases from J, leaving 9 bases between. CDR3 length: 14 residues. The germline V gene encodes CDR1 ENHRY and CDR2 SYGVKD. The CDR3 sequence: CAISGGTVNTEAFF. As DNA, the CDR3 is TGTGCCATCAGTGGTGGGACGGTGAACACTGAAGCTTTCTTT.

V gene TRBV27 combines with J gene TRBJ1-1; D not resolved. The CDR3 covers 16 residues. The ends were cut back, 6 bases at V and 0 bases at J, with 17 bases in the middle. CDR1 is MNHEY and CDR2 is SMNVEV in the germline V gene (reference sequence). CDR3: CASRARGRYLNTEAFF. The CDR3 DNA follows: TGTGCCAGCAGGGCTAGAGGGAGGTACTTGAACACTGAAGCTTTCTTT.

CDR3 coding DNA: TGTGCCAGCAGTTTATGGGAGCGGGGGGAAACCGGGGAGCTGTTTTTT. Protein: CASSLWERGETGELFF. The genes are TRBV28 and TRBJ2-2; 9 positions agree with TRBD2. J gave up 5 bases and V 0 bases, and 4 bases lay outside the gene matches. The germline V gene has CDR1 MDHEN and CDR2 SYDVKM. The CDR3 totals 16 residues.

The table lists this clone with a count of one. The gene calls are TRBV27 and TRBJ2-6; D not resolved. The CDR3 is made up of 18 amino acids. Trimming took 3 bases from V and 0 from J, leaving 15 bases between them. CDR1 is MNHEY and CDR2 is SMNVEV in the germline V gene (reference sequence). The CDR3 DNA follows: TGTGCCAGCAGTTTGAGGCGGCCAATAGACTCTGGGGCCAACGTCCTGACTTTC. This translates into CASSLRRPIDSGANVLTF.

The genes are TRBV7-9 and TRBJ2-1; tentatively, D is TRBD2 (5 bases). The CDR3 is 13 residues long. Germline V gives CDR1 SEHNR, CDR2 FQNEAQ (reference sequence). V dropped 0 bases and J dropped 12 bases, with 12 bases sitting between them. Here the CDR3 reads CASSLAPDSRQFF. CDR3 in DNA: TGTGCCAGCAGCTTAGCCCCGGACTCTCGGCAGTTCTTC. Full variable domain (missing parts from reference TRBV7-9 and TRBJ2-1): DTGVSQNPRHKITKRGQNVTFRCDPISEHNRLYWYRQTLGQGPEFLTYFQNEAQLEKSRLLSDRFSAERPKGSFSTLEIQRTEQGDSAMYLCASSLAPDSRQFFGPGTRLTVL.

The rearrangement links TRBV5-1 to TRBJ2-7; perhaps D is TRBD1 or TRBD2 (5 bases each). The germline V gene has CDR1 SGHRS and CDR2 YFSETQ. Trimming pared 0 bases from V and 0 bases from J, leaving 16 bases between. The CDR3 has 17 residues. The CDR3, as DNA: TGCGCCAGCAGCTTGGTCGGGACCCTAGGACCCTCCTACGAGCAGTACTTC. Its translation is CASSLVGTLGPSYEQYF.

The J gene is TRBJ1-2, the V gene TRBV28; possibly TRBD1 for D (6 bases). Trimming took 5 bases from V and 5 from J, leaving 9 bases between them. The CDR3 runs 12 residues. Germline V lookup: CDR1 MDHEN, CDR2 SYDVKM. CDR3 nucleotide sequence: TGTGCCAGCAGTATGACAGGTTATGGCTACACCTTC. Its protein product is CASSMTGYGYTF.

V usage is TRBV5-4 and J usage is TRBJ2-2; TRBD1 matches at 7 bases. CDR1 SGHNT and CDR2 YYREEE come from the germline V gene (reference sequence). Trimming removed 3 bases from V and 5 bases from J; junction bases left unmatched: 16. The length of the CDR3 is 18 residues. DNA for the CDR3: TGTGCCAGCAGCTACCGGACAGGACCCCAACCTGAGACCGGGGAGCTGTTTTTT. Protein sequence: CASSYRTGPQPETGELFF.

J is TRBJ2-7 and V is TRBV2, with D possibly matching TRBD1 (6 bases). V was shortened by 6 bases and J by 3 bases, with 12 bases between the two germline ends. The CDR3 is made up of 13 amino acids. From germline, CDR1 is SNHLY and CDR2 FYNNEI. CDR3 in amino acids: CASSDTGYYEQYF. CDR3 nucleotide sequence: TGTGCCAGCAGCGACACAGGGTACTACGAGCAGTACTTC.

V is TRBV5-4 and J is TRBJ2-6; weak D call: TRBD1 (6 bases). This CDR3 contains 17 residues. The V end lost 4 bases, the J end lost 1 base, and 15 bases lay between the germline ends. CDR1 SGHNT and CDR2 YYREEE come from the germline V gene (reference sequence). CDR3 region: CASSPGGTKSGANVLTF. CDR3 nucleotides: TGTGCCAGCAGCCCTGGGGGCACAAAATCTGGGGCCAACGTCCTGACTTTC.

V and J are TRBV28 and TRBJ2-1; 7 bases line up with TRBD2. The CDR3 spans 16 residues. The V gene end was trimmed by 7 bases and the J gene end by 0 bases; junction bases not matched to a gene: 9. CDR1 and CDR2 from the germline V gene are MDHEN and SYDVKM. In DNA form, the CDR3 reads TGTGCCAGCAAGCGGGGTGGAGGAGGCTCCTACAATGAGCAGTTCTTC. Translating gives CASKRGGGGSYNEQFF. Full variable domain (missing parts from reference TRBV28 and TRBJ2-1): DVKVTQSSRYLVKRTGEKVFLECVQDMDHENMFWYRQDPGLGLRLIYFSYDVKMKEKGDIPEGYSVSREKKERFSLILESASTNQTSMYLCASKRGGGGSYNEQFFGPGTRLTVL.

The rearrangement joins TRBV27 to TRBJ1-4; maybe TRBD1 (6 bases). V shed 0 bases and J shed 7 bases, with 15 bases lying between them. The germline CDR1 and CDR2 sequences are MNHEY and SMNVEV (reference sequence). The CDR3 is 16 amino acids. The CDR3: CASSLSLGAPSEKLFF. CDR3 DNA: TGTGCCAGCAGTTTATCGTTGGGGGCCCCTAGTGAAAAACTGTTTTTT. Supplemented by reference TRBV27 and TRBJ1-4, the full variable domain reads EAQVTQNPRYLITVTGKKLTVTCSQNMNHEYMSWYRQDPGLGLRQIYYSMNVEVTDKGDVPEGYKVSRKEKRNFPLILESPSPNQTSLYFCASSLSLGAPSEKLFFGSGTQLSVL.

The chain combines TRBV6-4 with TRBJ2-2, with D tentatively TRBD1 (6 bases). From germline, CDR1 is MRHNA and CDR2 SNTAGT. The CDR3 extends over 14 amino acids. Between the trimmed V and J ends, which lost 3 bases and 2 bases, there was a span of 7 bases. CDR3: CASSEQGNTGELFF. The CDR3 DNA sequence: TGTGCCAGCAGTGAACAGGGAAACACCGGGGAGCTGTTTTTT.

The DNA of the CDR3 is TGTGCCAGCAGCTGGACAGGGCGGGGAGAAAAACTGTTTTTT. This gives the protein CASSWTGRGEKLFF. The rearrangement links TRBV5-6 to TRBJ1-4; TRBD1 agrees at 8 bases. The V gene end was trimmed by 3 bases and the J gene end by 8 bases; junction bases not matched to a gene: 6. This CDR3 is 14 amino acids long. The germline CDR1 and CDR2 sequences are SGHDT and YYEEEE.